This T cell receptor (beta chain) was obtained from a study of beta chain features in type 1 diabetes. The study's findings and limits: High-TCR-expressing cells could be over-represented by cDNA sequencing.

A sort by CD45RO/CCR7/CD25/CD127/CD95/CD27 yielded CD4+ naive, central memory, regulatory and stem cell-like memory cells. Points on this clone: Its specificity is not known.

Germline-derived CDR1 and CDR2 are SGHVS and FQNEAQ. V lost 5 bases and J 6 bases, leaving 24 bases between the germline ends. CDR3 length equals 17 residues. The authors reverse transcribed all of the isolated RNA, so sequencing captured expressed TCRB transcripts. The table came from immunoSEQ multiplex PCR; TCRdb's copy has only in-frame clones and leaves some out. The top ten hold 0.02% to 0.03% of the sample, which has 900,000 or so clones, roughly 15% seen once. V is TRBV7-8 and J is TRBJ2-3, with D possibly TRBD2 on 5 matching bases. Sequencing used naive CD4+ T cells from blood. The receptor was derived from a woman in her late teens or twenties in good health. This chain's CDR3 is CASSASLIGNRGDTQYF. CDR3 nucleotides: TGTGCCAGCAGCGCCAGCCTGATAGGGAACCGCGGGGATACGCAGTATTTT.